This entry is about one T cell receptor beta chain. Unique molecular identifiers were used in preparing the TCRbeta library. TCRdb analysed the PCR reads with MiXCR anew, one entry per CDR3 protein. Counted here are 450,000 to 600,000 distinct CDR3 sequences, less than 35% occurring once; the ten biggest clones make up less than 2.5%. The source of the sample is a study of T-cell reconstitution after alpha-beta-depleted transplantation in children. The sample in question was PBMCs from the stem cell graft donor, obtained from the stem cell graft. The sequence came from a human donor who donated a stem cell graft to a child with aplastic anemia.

CDR3 nucleotide sequence: TGCAGCGTTGCCGTCGAGGTGAATGAAAAACTGTTTTTT. Its translation: CSVAVEVNEKLFF. The chain recombines TRBV29-1 with TRBJ1-4, with D unresolved. The V gene lost 4 bases and the J gene lost 5 bases, with 11 bases spanning the gap. CDR1 is SQVTM, CDR2 ANQGSEA, per germline. The CDR3 contains 13 residues.